Here is one T cell receptor (beta chain) with its context. Antigen specificity is unknown. These data are taken from a study of T cell responses to AZD1222 COVID-19 vaccine. General study points: The repertoires were collected only after the peak T cell response. Only five or six individuals given AZD1222 were seropositive at baseline. Unmutated variant regions are reportedly the target of nearly half of TCRs that are spike-specific. The donor cohort was predominantly white British with a female majority, and clonal diversity may have been underestimated.

The data were produced by immunoSEQ multiplex PCR, yet TCRdb's version contains in-frame clones alone and is incomplete. Of roughly 91,000 clones detected, around nine tenths appear once; the ten largest clones hold around 2.2%. Germline CDR1 MNHEY, CDR2 SVGEGT. Trimming took 5 bases from V and 0 from J, leaving 8 bases between them. The CDR3 contains 13 residues. The chain has TRBV6-2 or TRBV6-3 and TRBJ2-7; unclear D gene. Sample: peripheral blood, taken on day 0 of AZD1222 vaccination. This sequence originates from an adult in good health. Here the CDR3 reads CASSRSASYEQYF. For the CDR3, the DNA is TGTGCCAGCAGTCGGAGCGCCTCCTACGAGCAGTACTTC.